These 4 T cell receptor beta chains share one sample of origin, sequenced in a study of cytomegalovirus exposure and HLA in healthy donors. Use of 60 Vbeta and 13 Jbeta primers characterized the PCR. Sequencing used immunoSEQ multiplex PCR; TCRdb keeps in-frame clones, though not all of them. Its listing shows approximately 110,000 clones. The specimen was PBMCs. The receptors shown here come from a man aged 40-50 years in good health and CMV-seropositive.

This chain's CDR3 is CASSLVGGGYQETQYF. The CDR3 DNA sequence: TGTGCCAGCAGCTTAGTGGGGGGGGGATACCAAGAGACCCAGTACTTC. The V and J genes are TRBV11-2 and TRBJ2-5; 7 positions match TRBD2. CDR1 and CDR2 from the germline V gene are SGHAT and FQNNGV. Germline trimming cut 1 base from V and 0 bases from J; bases unmatched to any gene: 5. This CDR3 is built from 16 residues.

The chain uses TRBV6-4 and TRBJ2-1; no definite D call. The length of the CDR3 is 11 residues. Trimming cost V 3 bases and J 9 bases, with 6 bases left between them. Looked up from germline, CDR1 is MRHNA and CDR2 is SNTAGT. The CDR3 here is CASSDKSEQFF. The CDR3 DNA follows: TGTGCCAGCAGTGATAAGAGTGAGCAGTTCTTC.

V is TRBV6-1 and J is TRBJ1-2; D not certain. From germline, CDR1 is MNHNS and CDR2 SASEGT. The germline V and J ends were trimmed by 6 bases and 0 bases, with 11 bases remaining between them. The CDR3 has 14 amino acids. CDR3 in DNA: TGTGCCAGCAGAGAGACATGGACTAACTATGGCTACACCTTC. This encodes CASRETWTNYGYTF.

The CDR3 is CASSIQVQGTEAFF. CDR3 bases: TGTGCCAGTAGTATACAGGTCCAGGGGACTGAAGCTTTCTTT. This chain links TRBV19 with TRBJ1-1; D may be TRBD1 (6 bases). Trimming shortened V by 2 bases and J by 5 bases, and 12 bases separated the two germline ends. Germline CDR1 reads LNHDA; CDR2 reads SQIVND (reference sequence). This CDR3 contains 14 residues.